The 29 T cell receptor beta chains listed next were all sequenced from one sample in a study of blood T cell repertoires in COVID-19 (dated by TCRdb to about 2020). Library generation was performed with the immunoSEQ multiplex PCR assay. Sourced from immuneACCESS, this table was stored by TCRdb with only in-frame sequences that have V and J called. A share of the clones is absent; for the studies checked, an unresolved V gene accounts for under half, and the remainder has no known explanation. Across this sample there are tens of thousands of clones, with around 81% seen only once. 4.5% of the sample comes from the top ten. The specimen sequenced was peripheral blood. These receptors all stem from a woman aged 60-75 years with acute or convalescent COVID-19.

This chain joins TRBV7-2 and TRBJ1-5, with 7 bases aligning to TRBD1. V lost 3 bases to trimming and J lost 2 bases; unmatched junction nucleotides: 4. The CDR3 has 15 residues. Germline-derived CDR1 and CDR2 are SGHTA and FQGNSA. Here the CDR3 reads CASSLRQGGNQPQHF. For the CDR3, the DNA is TGTGCCAGCAGCTTGAGACAGGGCGGCAATCAGCCCCAGCATTTT.

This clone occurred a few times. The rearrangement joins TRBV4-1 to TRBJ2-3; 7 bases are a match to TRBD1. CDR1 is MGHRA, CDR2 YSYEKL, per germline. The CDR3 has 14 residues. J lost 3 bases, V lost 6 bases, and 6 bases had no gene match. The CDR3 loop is CASSPMTGTDTQYF. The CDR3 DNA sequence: TGCGCCAGCAGTCCTATGACAGGGACAGATACGCAGTATTTT.

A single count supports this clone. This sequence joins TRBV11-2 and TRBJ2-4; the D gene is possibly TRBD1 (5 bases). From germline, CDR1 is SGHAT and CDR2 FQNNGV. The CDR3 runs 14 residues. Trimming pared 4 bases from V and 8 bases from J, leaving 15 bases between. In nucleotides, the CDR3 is TGTGCCAGCAGCTCTGGACAATATTCGGACATTCAGTACTTC. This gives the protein CASSSGQYSDIQYF. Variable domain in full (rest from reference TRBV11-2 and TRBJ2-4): EAGVAQSPRYKIIEKRQSVAFWCNPISGHATLYWYQQILGQGPKLLIQFQNNGVVDDSQLPKDRFSAERLKGVDSTLKIQPAKLEDSAVYLCASSSGQYSDIQYFGAGTRLSVL.

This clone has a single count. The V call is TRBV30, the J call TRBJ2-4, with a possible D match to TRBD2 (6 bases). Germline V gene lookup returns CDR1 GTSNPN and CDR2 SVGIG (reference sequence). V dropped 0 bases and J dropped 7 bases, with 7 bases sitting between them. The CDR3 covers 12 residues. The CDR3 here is CAWSVRGNIQYF. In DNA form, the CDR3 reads TGTGCCTGGAGTGTACGGGGGAACATTCAGTACTTC.

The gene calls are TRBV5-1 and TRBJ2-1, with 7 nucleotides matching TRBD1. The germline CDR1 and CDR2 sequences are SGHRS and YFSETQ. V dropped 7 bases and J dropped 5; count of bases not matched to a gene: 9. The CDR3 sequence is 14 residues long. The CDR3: CASRRQGRNNEQFF. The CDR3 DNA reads TGCGCCAGCCGGAGACAGGGCAGGAACAATGAGCAGTTCTTC.

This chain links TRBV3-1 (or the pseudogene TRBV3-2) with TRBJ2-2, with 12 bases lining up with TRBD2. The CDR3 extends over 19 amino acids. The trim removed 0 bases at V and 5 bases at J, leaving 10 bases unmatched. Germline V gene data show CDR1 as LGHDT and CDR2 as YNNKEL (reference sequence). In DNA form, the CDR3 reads TGTGCCAGCAGCCAAGAAATTGAGGGACTAGCGGGCTCGACCGGGGAGCTGTTTTTT. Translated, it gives CASSQEIEGLAGSTGELFF.

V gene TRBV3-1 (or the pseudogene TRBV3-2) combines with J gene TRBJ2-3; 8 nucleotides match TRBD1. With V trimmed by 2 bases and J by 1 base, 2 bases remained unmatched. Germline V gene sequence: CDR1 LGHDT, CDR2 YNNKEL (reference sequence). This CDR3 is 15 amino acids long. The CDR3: CASSQQGARTDTQYF. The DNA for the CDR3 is TGTGCCAGCAGCCAACAGGGGGCGCGCACAGATACGCAGTATTTT.

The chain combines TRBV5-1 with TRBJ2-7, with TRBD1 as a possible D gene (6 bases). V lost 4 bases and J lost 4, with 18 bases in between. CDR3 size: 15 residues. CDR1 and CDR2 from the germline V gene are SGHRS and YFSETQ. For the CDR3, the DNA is TGCGCCAGCAGCCCGCCCGGGACAACTGTTTACGAGCAGTACTTC. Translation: CASSPPGTTVYEQYF.

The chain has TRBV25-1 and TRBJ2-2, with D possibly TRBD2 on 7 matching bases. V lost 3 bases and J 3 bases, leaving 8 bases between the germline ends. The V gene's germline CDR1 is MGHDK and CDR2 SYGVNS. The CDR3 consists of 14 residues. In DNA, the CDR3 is TGTGCCAGCAGTGAGCGGGGGCACACCGGGGAGCTGTTTTTT. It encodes CASSERGHTGELFF.

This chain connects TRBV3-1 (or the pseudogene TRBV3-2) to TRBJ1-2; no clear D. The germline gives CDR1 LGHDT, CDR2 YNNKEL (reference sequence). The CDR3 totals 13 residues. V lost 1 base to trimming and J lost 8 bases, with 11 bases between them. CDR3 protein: CASSQGQFVGYTF. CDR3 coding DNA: TGTGCCAGCAGCCAAGGTCAGTTCGTGGGCTACACCTTC.

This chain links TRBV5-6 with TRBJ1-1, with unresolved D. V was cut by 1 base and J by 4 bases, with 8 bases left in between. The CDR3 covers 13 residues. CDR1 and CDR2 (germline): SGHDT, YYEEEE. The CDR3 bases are TGTGCCAGCAGCTTGCGCTATGGCACTGAAGCTTTCTTT. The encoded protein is CASSLRYGTEAFF.

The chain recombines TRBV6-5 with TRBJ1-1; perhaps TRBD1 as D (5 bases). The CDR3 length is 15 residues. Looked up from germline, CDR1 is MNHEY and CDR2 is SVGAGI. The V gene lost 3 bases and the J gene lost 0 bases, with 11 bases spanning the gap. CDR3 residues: CASSYVGGVNTEAFF. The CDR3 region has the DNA TGTGCCAGCAGTTATGTCGGGGGGGTGAACACTGAAGCTTTCTTT.

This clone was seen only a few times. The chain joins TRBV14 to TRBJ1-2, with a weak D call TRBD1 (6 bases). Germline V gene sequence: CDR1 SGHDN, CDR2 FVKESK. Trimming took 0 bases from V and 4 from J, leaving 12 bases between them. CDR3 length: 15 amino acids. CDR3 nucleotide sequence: TGTGCCAGCAGCCAAGATAGCTCCAGGGGCTATGGCTACACCTTC. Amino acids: CASSQDSSRGYGYTF.

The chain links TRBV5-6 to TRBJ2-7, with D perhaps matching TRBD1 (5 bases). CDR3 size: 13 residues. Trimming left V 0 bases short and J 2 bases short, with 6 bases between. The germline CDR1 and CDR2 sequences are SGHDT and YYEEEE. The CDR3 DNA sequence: TGTGCCAGCAGCTTGGGGGGCCCCTACGAGCAGTACTTC. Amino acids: CASSLGGPYEQYF.

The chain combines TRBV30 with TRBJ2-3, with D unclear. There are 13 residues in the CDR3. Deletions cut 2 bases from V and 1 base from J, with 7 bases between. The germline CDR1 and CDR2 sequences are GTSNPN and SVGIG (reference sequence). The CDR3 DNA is TGTGCCTGGAGTCAGTCAGGCACAGATACGCAGTATTTT. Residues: CAWSQSGTDTQYF.

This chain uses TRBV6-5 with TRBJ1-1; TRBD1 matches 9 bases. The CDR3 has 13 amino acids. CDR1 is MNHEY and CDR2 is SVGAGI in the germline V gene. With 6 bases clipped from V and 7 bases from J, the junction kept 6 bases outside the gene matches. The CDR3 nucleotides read TGTGCCAGCAGCCGGGACAGGGATAGTGAAGCTTTCTTT. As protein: CASSRDRDSEAFF.

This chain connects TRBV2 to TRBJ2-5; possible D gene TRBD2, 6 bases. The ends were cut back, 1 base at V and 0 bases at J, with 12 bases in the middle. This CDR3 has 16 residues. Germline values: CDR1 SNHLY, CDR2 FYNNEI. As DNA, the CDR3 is TGTGCCAGCAGTGAAGGACGGAGACTAGACCAAGAGACCCAGTACTTC. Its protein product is CASSEGRRLDQETQYF. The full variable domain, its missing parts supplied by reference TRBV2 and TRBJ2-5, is EPEVTQTPSHQVTQMGQEVILRCVPISNHLYFYWYRQILGQKVEFLVSFYNNEISEKSEIFDDQFSVERPDGSNFTLKIRSTKLEDSAMYFCASSEGRRLDQETQYFGPGTRLLVL.

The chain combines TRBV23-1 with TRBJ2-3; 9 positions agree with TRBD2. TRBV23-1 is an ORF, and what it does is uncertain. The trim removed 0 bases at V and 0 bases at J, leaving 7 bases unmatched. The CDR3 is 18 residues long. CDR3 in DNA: TGCGCCAGCAGTCAATCGCTAGCGGGGCCTGCTAGCACAGATACGCAGTATTTT. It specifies CASSQSLAGPASTDTQYF.

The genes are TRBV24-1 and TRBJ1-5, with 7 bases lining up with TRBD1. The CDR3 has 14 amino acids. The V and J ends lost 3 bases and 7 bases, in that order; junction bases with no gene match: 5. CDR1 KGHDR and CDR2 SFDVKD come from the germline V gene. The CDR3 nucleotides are TGTGCCACCAGTGATGCAGGGGGAAGGCAGCCCCAGCATTTT. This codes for CATSDAGGRQPQHF.

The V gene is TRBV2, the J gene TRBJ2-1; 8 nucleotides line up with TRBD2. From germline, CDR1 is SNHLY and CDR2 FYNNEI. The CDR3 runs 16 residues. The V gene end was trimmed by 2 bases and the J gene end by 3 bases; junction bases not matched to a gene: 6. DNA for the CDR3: TGTGCCAGCAGTGAAATAACCCGGGGGGGCTACAATGAGCAGTTCTTC. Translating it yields CASSEITRGGYNEQFF.

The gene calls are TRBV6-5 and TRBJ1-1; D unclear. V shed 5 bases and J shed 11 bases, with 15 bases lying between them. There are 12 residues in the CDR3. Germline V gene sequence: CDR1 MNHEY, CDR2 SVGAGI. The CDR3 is CASSTSTGLAFF. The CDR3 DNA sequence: TGTGCCAGCAGTACATCGACTGGCCTGGCTTTCTTT.

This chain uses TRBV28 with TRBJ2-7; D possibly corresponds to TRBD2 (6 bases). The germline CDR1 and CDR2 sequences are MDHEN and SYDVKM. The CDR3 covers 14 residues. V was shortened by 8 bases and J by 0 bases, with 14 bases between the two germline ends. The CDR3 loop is CASLEGLTSYEQYF. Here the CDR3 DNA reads TGTGCCAGCTTGGAGGGTCTCACCTCCTACGAGCAGTACTTC.

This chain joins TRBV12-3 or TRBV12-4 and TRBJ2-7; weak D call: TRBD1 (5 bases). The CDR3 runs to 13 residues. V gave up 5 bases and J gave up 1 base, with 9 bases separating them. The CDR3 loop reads CASSRQLSYEQYF. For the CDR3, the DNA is TGTGCCAGCAGTCGACAGCTTTCCTACGAGCAGTACTTC.

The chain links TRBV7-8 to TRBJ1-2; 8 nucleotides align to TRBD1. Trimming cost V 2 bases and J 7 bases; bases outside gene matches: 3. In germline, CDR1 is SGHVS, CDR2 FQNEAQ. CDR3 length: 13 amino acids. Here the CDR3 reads CASSLRTGSGYTF. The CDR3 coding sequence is TGTGCCAGCAGCTTAAGGACAGGGTCTGGCTACACCTTC.

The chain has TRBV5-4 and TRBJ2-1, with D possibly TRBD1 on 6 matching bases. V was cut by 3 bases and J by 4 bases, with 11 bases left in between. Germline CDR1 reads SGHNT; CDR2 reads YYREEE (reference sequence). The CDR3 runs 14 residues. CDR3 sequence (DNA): TGTGCCAGCAGCTCTCCGAGGGGGTACAATGAGCAGTTCTTC. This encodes CASSSPRGYNEQFF.

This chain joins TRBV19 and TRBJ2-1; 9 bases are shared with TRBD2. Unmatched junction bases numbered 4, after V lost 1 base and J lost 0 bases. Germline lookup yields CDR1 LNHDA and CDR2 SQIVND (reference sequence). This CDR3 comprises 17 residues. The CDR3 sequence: CASSIGGGGASYNEQFF. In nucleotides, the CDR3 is TGTGCCAGTAGTATAGGTGGCGGGGGGGCCTCCTACAATGAGCAGTTCTTC.

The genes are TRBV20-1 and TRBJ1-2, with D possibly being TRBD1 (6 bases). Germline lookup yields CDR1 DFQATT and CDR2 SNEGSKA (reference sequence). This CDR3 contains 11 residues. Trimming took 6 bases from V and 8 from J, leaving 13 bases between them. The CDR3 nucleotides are TGCAGTGCGTCGACAGGTTTGGGCTACACCTTC. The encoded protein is CSASTGLGYTF.

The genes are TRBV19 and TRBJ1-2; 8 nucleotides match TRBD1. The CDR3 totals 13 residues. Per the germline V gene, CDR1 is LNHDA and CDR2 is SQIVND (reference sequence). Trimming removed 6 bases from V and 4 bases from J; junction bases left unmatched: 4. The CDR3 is CASRTTGVYGYTF. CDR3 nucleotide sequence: TGTGCCAGTAGGACGACAGGGGTCTATGGCTACACCTTC.

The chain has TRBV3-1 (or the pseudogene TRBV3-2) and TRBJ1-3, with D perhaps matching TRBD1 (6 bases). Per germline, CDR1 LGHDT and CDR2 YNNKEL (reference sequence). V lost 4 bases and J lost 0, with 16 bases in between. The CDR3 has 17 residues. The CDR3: CASSPIDRPVSGNTIYF. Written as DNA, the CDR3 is TGTGCCAGCAGCCCTATAGACAGGCCCGTCTCTGGAAACACCATATATTTT.